The rows below give T cell receptor beta chains drawn from one sample of a study of Ad26.COV2.S vaccination and SARS-CoV-2 variants. Assay used: immunoSEQ multiplex PCR; TCRdb lists only in-frame clones, some missing. Of about 350,000 clones listed, around 84% are singletons. The input for sequencing was peripheral blood, taken in a trial of Ad26.COV2.S vaccine versus placebo. The receptors were gathered from a person between 18 and 65 years old who received the Ad26.COV2.S COVID-19 vaccine or a placebo. Both conserved end residues are part of each CDR3. A D gene is named only where the DNA matches it firmly. For some rows the clone size is stated as once, few or many, or as a class when expanded; others skip it.

v_call,clone_size,d_call,j_call,cdr3_nt,cdr3_aa
TRBV21-1,NA,NA,TRBJ2-7,TGTGCCAGCAGCAAAGATTCCCCAACGCCCGGACTAGCGTTCTACGAGCAGTACTTC,CASSKDSPTPGLAFYEQYF
TRBV5-5,NA,TRBD2,TRBJ2-1,TGTGCCAGCAGCTTGTTGGGACTAGATCAGTTCTTC,CASSLLGLDQFF
TRBV6-4,NA,NA,TRBJ2-6,TGTGCCAGGGGAGGAGTCCGGACAGAGTATTCTGGGGCCAACGTCCTGACTTTC,CARGGVRTEYSGANVLTF
TRBV7-2,NA,TRBD2,TRBJ2-5,TGTGCCAGCAGCTCGCGACTAGCGGGGTCAGGAGAGACCCAGTACTTC,CASSSRLAGSGETQYF
TRBV21-1,NA,NA,TRBJ1-6,TGTGCCAGCAGCCCCAGTGACCGCGACCTATATAATTCACCCCTCCACTTT,CASSPSDRDLYNSPLHF
TRBV12-3/TRBV12-4,NA,NA,TRBJ1-1,TGTGCCAGCATCTCGACAGGGAACACTGAAGCTTTCTTT,CASISTGNTEAFF
TRBV12-5,NA,TRBD1,TRBJ2-7,TGTGCTAGTGGTGGGGACAGGGGGAAATACGAGCAGTACTTC,CASGGDRGKYEQYF
TRBV4-2,NA,NA,TRBJ1-4,TGTGCCAGCAGCCAAGACTTAGGGGGGCCCTTTGAAAAACTGTTTTTT,CASSQDLGGPFEKLFF
TRBV15,once,NA,TRBJ1-2,TGTGCCACACGGGATCCGGTTAATCCGCTCTATGGCTACACCTTC,CATRDPVNPLYGYTF
TRBV5-1,NA,TRBD2,TRBJ2-7,TGCGCCAGCAGCTTGAGGACTAGCGGGGGGACCTACGAGCAGTACTTC,CASSLRTSGGTYEQYF
TRBV9,NA,TRBD1,TRBJ2-5,TGTGCCAGCACCGGGACAGGGGCGGGGGAGACCCAGTACTTC,CASTGTGAGETQYF
TRBV10-3,NA,TRBD1,TRBJ2-5,TGTGCCATCAGTGAGTCTTTAACAGGGGGGCGGACTGCTAGCCAAGAGACCCAGTACTTC,CAISESLTGGRTASQETQYF
TRBV7-6,NA,TRBD2,TRBJ2-7,TGTGCCAGCAGCCCGGGACTAGCGGGCTACGCCTACGAGCAGTACTTC,CASSPGLAGYAYEQYF
TRBV11-2,NA,NA,TRBJ2-1,TGTGCCAGCAGCCTGTACCTTCAAGGCCCCTACAATGAGCAGTTCTTC,CASSLYLQGPYNEQFF
TRBV15,NA,NA,TRBJ2-1,TGTGCCACCAGCAGCTCTCGACAGACACACAATGAGCAGTTCTTC,CATSSSRQTHNEQFF
TRBV5-1,NA,NA,TRBJ2-2,TGCGCCAGCAGCTTGCGGGCCCAGGGGATTACCGGGGAGCTGTTTTTT,CASSLRAQGITGELFF
TRBV6-2/TRBV6-3,NA,NA,TRBJ1-6,TGTGCCAGCAGTTACGCGCAGGGCAATTCACCCCTCCACTTT,CASSYAQGNSPLHF
TRBV6-5,NA,NA,TRBJ1-4,TGTGCCAGCAGTTGGACAGACGGGAGAGAAAAACTGTTTTTT,CASSWTDGREKLFF
TRBV19,NA,NA,TRBJ1-1,TGTGCCAGTAGTATTAGGGGTAACACTGAAGCTTTCTTT,CASSIRGNTEAFF
TRBV5-6,NA,NA,TRBJ2-7,TGTGCCAGCCGGAAAATTATCCCTGATATCGCGTTCTACGAGCAGTACTTC,CASRKIIPDIAFYEQYF
TRBV18,NA,TRBD1,TRBJ1-2,TGTGCCAGCTCACCACCTGGGACAGAGGGCTATGGCTACACCTTC,CASSPPGTEGYGYTF
TRBV9,few,NA,TRBJ1-1,TGTGCCAGCAGCGTAGGGGGTTTCGTGGAGTTAACTGAAGCTTTCTTT,CASSVGGFVELTEAFF
TRBV5-4,NA,NA,TRBJ1-4,TGTGCCAGCAGCCCCCGGGGGGATGAAAAACTGTTTTTT,CASSPRGDEKLFF
TRBV9,few,NA,TRBJ2-1,TGTGCCAGCAGCGCCCATGGGGGATTCTCCTACAATGAGCAGTTCTTC,CASSAHGGFSYNEQFF
TRBV27,NA,NA,TRBJ2-2,TGTGCCAGCAGGGTCGGGGGAACCGGGGAGCTGTTTTTT,CASRVGGTGELFF
TRBV14,once,TRBD1,TRBJ2-7,TGTGCCAGCAGCCTCTATGCGACAGGGGGCTACGAGCAGTACTTC,CASSLYATGGYEQYF
TRBV6-5,NA,NA,TRBJ2-4,TGTGCCAGCAGCAACATGCACGGCAAAAACATTCAGTACTTC,CASSNMHGKNIQYF
TRBV5-5,NA,NA,TRBJ2-5,TGTGCCAGCAGCTTGGCGGACAGCAACCAAGAGACCCAGTACTTC,CASSLADSNQETQYF
TRBV9,NA,NA,TRBJ1-1,TGTGCCAGCAGCCCCGGTGGAACGAGAGCTGAAGCTTTCTTT,CASSPGGTRAEAFF
TRBV9,NA,NA,TRBJ2-5,TGTGCCAGCAGCACATGGACCGACGTAGGGGAGACCCAGTACTTC,CASSTWTDVGETQYF
TRBV9,once,NA,TRBJ1-6,TGTGCCAGCAGCGTGGGGGGACCGGAGGTTTCACCCCTCCACTTT,CASSVGGPEVSPLHF
TRBV4-3,NA,NA,TRBJ1-2,TGCGCCAGCAGCCAAGATCTTGTAGAGGGGGAGCGATATGGCTACACCTTC,CASSQDLVEGERYGYTF
TRBV7-9,NA,NA,TRBJ2-5,TGTGCCAGCAGCTTTGGCGGGGTCCAAGAGACCCAGTACTTC,CASSFGGVQETQYF
TRBV7-8,NA,TRBD1,TRBJ1-6,TGTGCCAGCAGCTTAGCTCTGGGACAGGGGAATTCACCCCTCCACTTT,CASSLALGQGNSPLHF
TRBV5-8,NA,NA,TRBJ1-5,TGTGCCAGCAGCTTTCTCAGGGAGGGTCAGCCCCAGCATTTT,CASSFLREGQPQHF
TRBV11-2,NA,NA,TRBJ2-3,TGTGCCAGCAGCTTAAGGGCGTCAGATACGCAGTATTTT,CASSLRASDTQYF
TRBV19,NA,NA,TRBJ1-1,TGTGCCAGTAGTATAGATCGGGCCACTGAAGCTTTCTTT,CASSIDRATEAFF
TRBV29-1,NA,NA,TRBJ2-5,TGCAGCGTCAACGAAGGTAAAGGAGAGACCCAGTACTTC,CSVNEGKGETQYF
TRBV7-2,NA,TRBD1,TRBJ2-7,TGTGCCAGCAGCTTAAGGGACAGCCTCCCCGAGCAGTACTTC,CASSLRDSLPEQYF
TRBV6-5,NA,NA,TRBJ2-7,TGTGCCAGCAGTCGGACAGCAGCCTCCTACGAGCAGTACTTC,CASSRTAASYEQYF
TRBV3-1/TRBV3-2,NA,NA,TRBJ1-2,TGTGCCAGCAGCCAAGATGGTCAAACCAATAACTATGGCTACACCTTC,CASSQDGQTNNYGYTF
TRBV9,few,NA,TRBJ2-7,TGTGCCAGCAGCGTAAGGGCTTCCCCCTACGAGCAGTACTTC,CASSVRASPYEQYF
TRBV11-2,NA,NA,TRBJ1-3,TGTGCCAGCAGCTTTCGAGGGGGATCTGGAAACACCATATATTTT,CASSFRGGSGNTIYF
TRBV18,NA,NA,TRBJ2-7,TGTGCCAGCTCACCACCGGGGGAGCAGTACTTC,CASSPPGEQYF
TRBV29-1,NA,NA,TRBJ1-3,TGCAGCGCTAGAACAGGAAACACCATATATTTT,CSARTGNTIYF
TRBV6-5,NA,TRBD2,TRBJ2-3,TGTGCCAGCAGAAAAGGGACTAGCGGCACAGATACGCAGTATTTT,CASRKGTSGTDTQYF
TRBV10-3,NA,TRBD2,TRBJ2-3,TGTGCCATCAGTGATTTTCGGGGGGGCGTGACAGATACGCAGTATTTT,CAISDFRGGVTDTQYF
TRBV7-2,NA,NA,TRBJ1-1,TGTGCCAGCAGCTTAGAAGGCACAGCCCTATTGAACACTGAAGCTTTCTTT,CASSLEGTALLNTEAFF
TRBV5-1,NA,NA,TRBJ1-3,TGCGCCAGCAGCGAAGACAGCAACCGAAGCCCCTCTGGAAACACCATATATTTT,CASSEDSNRSPSGNTIYF
TRBV7-9,NA,NA,TRBJ1-2,TGTGCCAGCAGCACCTTATATGGGACAACAGTTCAGGCTAACTATGGCTACACCTTC,CASSTLYGTTVQANYGYTF